Below, 22 T cell receptor beta chains from the same sample are listed, as sequenced in a study of T cell changes during pregnancy in multiple sclerosis. Clones were read by immunoSEQ multiplex PCR, and TCRdb kept only the in-frame ones, dropping some. The table lists 95,000 to 110,000 clones, just under 95% of them singletons. Here the sequenced sample was peripheral blood, taken in the third trimester of pregnancy. The receptors derive from a female donor in good health, enrolled as a control in a pregnancy study.

For this clone: One end of the junction is discordant with germline, which a read error may explain. J is TRBJ1-1 and V is TRBV20-1; 7 bases align to TRBD1. Germline values: CDR1 DFQATT, CDR2 SNEGSKA (reference sequence). The CDR3 is 9 residues long. The CDR3 DNA reads as TGCAGTGCTGCCGGGACAGCCTCCTTT. Its protein is CSAAGTASF.

CDR3: CASRFLTGNQEGYTF. For the CDR3, the DNA is TGTGCCAGCAGGTTTCTAACAGGAAACCAGGAGGGCTACACCTTC. The chain uses TRBV27 and TRBJ1-2, with D perhaps TRBD1 (5 bases). The length of the CDR3 is 15 residues. V was trimmed by 6 bases and J by 8 bases, leaving 22 bases between them. Germline V gene lookup returns CDR1 MNHEY and CDR2 SMNVEV (reference sequence).

The rearrangement uses TRBV11-2 and TRBJ2-2; possible D gene TRBD2, 6 bases. Germline V gene lookup returns CDR1 SGHAT and CDR2 FQNNGV. Trimming left V 4 bases short and J 8 bases short, with 11 bases between. The CDR3 totals 13 residues. DNA for the CDR3: TGTGCCAGCAGCTCCCGAGGGACTGGGGAGCTGTTTTTT. Residues: CASSSRGTGELFF.

J is TRBJ2-1 and V is TRBV7-2; no definite D call. Germline V lookup: CDR1 SGHTA, CDR2 FQGNSA. With 5 bases removed from V and 10 bases from J, the gap between germline ends came to 9 bases. The CDR3 extends over 11 amino acids. CDR3 loop: CASSPSAEQFF. The CDR3 DNA reads TGTGCCAGCAGCCCCTCCGCGGAGCAGTTCTTC.

This chain uses TRBV4-3 with TRBJ1-1, with no clear D. V was clipped by 0 bases and J by 4 bases, with 24 bases between them. There are 19 residues in the CDR3. The germline V gene has CDR1 LGHNA and CDR2 YSLEER. The CDR3 loop is CASSQDLSESPTPGTEAFF. In DNA form, the CDR3 reads TGCGCCAGCAGCCAAGATCTTTCTGAGAGTCCCACTCCGGGCACTGAAGCTTTCTTT.

The rearrangement joins TRBV6-5 to TRBJ1-4, with D possibly TRBD1 on 5 matching bases. V was shortened by 5 bases and J by 6 bases, with 13 bases between the two germline ends. CDR3 length: 14 residues. Per germline, CDR1 MNHEY and CDR2 SVGAGI. The CDR3 sequence: CASSPRGGDEKLFF. Written as DNA, the CDR3 is TGTGCCAGCAGTCCTAGGGGAGGGGATGAAAAACTGTTTTTT.

The gene calls are TRBV11-3 and TRBJ2-3, with D possibly matching TRBD2 (5 bases). Trimming pared 2 bases from V and 4 bases from J, leaving 13 bases between. This CDR3 has 15 residues. The germline V gene encodes CDR1 SGHNT and CDR2 YENEEA. The CDR3 reads CASSLNSGYSDTQYF. The CDR3 bases are TGTGCCAGCAGCTTAAATTCGGGGTACTCAGATACGCAGTATTTT.

The rearrangement links TRBV4-1 to TRBJ2-5; TRBD2 matches at 14 bases. V trimming: 4 bases; J trimming: 5 bases; junction bases outside the gene matches: 3. Germline CDR1 MGHRA, CDR2 YSYEKL. The CDR3 covers 15 residues. In nucleotides, the CDR3 is TGCGCCAGCAGCCCGGGACTAGCGGGGGTGGAGACCCAGTACTTC. It specifies CASSPGLAGVETQYF.

The chain uses TRBV6-5 and TRBJ2-3, with D hard to call. Germline V gene sequence: CDR1 MNHEY, CDR2 SVGAGI. The V gene lost 4 bases and the J gene lost 15 bases, with 14 bases spanning the gap. CDR3 length: 11 amino acids. CDR3 coding DNA: TGTGCCAGCAGTTCCATTATTGTTACATATTTT. Translating it yields CASSSIIVTYF.

The chain joins TRBV30 to TRBJ2-7; unclear D gene. V lost 1 base, J lost 1 base, and 14 bases lay in between. Looked up from germline, CDR1 is GTSNPN and CDR2 is SVGIG (reference sequence). The CDR3 contains 15 residues. The chain's CDR3 is CAWSADRLPSYEQYF. CDR3 nucleotides: TGTGCCTGGAGTGCAGATAGACTCCCGTCCTACGAGCAGTACTTC.

This chain joins TRBV19 and TRBJ2-1, with 8 bases fitting TRBD1. Germline values: CDR1 LNHDA, CDR2 SQIVND (reference sequence). V shed 5 bases and J 8 bases; nucleotides not matched to a gene: 5. The CDR3 has 13 amino acids. The CDR3 sequence is CASSGQGRHEQFF. Written as DNA, the CDR3 is TGTGCCAGTAGTGGACAGGGCCGGCATGAGCAGTTCTTC.

As concerns this clone: One end of the junction is discordant with germline, which a read error may explain. The CDR3 loop is CASSPTKSGNEQFF. DNA for the CDR3: TGTGCTAGCAGCCCCACCAAGTCGGGAAACGAGCAGTTCTTC. The chain recombines TRBV7-7 with TRBJ2-1; a possible D gene is TRBD2 (5 bases). Germline CDR1 is SSHAT and CDR2 is FNYEAQ (reference sequence). CDR3 length equals 14 residues.

The J gene is TRBJ1-1, the V gene TRBV7-2; no clear D gene. Germline V gives CDR1 SGHTA, CDR2 FQGNSA. V was shortened by 1 base and J by 8 bases, with 8 bases between the two germline ends. The CDR3 contains 12 residues. The CDR3 DNA reads as TGTGCCAGCAGCTTAGACAGCATGGAAGCTTTCTTT. Translating it yields CASSLDSMEAFF.

CDR3 loop: CASSEEGQGIHEQYF. The CDR3 nucleotides read TGTGCCAGCAGTGAAGAGGGACAGGGAATACACGAGCAGTACTTC. The rearrangement joins TRBV6-1 to TRBJ2-5; 9 nucleotides align to TRBD1. The last part of the DNA fits TRBJ2-7 better; the J call may be wrong. The CDR3 covers 15 residues. Germline CDR1 reads MNHNS; CDR2 reads SASEGT.

The chain has TRBV5-1 and TRBJ2-1; 8 nucleotides agree with TRBD2. The CDR3 sequence is 17 residues long. Trimming removed 4 bases from V and 3 bases from J; junction bases left unmatched: 12. Germline loops: CDR1 SGHRS, CDR2 YFSETQ. The CDR3 nucleotides are TGCGCCAGCAGCCCCCCAGCCGCGGGGGGTCTCTACAATGAGCAGTTCTTC. Translation gives CASSPPAAGGLYNEQFF.

This rearrangement joins TRBV6-1 to TRBJ2-7; TRBD1 matches at 9 bases. CDR1 MNHNS and CDR2 SASEGT come from the germline V gene. J lost 2 bases, V lost 5 bases, and 4 bases had no gene match. The CDR3 is 14 amino acids. CDR3 bases: TGTGCCAGCAGTCAGGACAGGGGAACCTACGAGCAGTACTTC. It translates to CASSQDRGTYEQYF.

The chain joins TRBV4-3 to TRBJ2-5; D may be TRBD1 (6 bases). This CDR3 has 16 amino acids. V shed 4 bases and J shed 5 bases, with 20 bases lying between them. Per the germline V gene, CDR1 is LGHNA and CDR2 is YSLEER. CDR3 DNA: TGCGCCAGCAGCCCCCGAGAAGGGGGAGAGAGGGAGACCCAGTACTTC. This encodes CASSPREGGERETQYF.

The V call is TRBV5-4, the J call TRBJ2-5; 8 bases map to TRBD1. There are 15 residues in the CDR3. CDR1 is SGHNT and CDR2 is YYREEE in the germline V gene (reference sequence). Trimming removed 1 base from V and 5 bases from J; junction bases left unmatched: 7. CDR3 nucleotide sequence: TGTGCCAGCAGCTTGCAGGGGGCGCGTGGGGAGACCCAGTACTTC. Protein sequence: CASSLQGARGETQYF.

The chain is built from TRBV25-1 and TRBJ1-2; D ambiguous. The CDR3 spans 14 residues. Germline values: CDR1 MGHDK, CDR2 SYGVNS. The CDR3 nucleotides read TGTGTTCGTCCGAACGGTGATACTAACTATGGCTACACCTTC. Translating it yields CVRPNGDTNYGYTF.

The chain has TRBV9 and TRBJ1-1; no reliable D call. Trimming took off 2 bases at V and 4 bases at J, with 15 bases between the two ends. This CDR3 region has 15 residues. Germline V gives CDR1 SGDLS, CDR2 YYNGEE. The DNA of the CDR3 is TGTGCCAGCAGCGTTGGGAGTGGCCCGCGCACTGAAGCTTTCTTT. It codes for CASSVGSGPRTEAFF. The full variable domain, in which reference TRBV9 and TRBJ1-1 provide the parts outside the CDR3, is DSGVTQTPKHLITATGQRVTLRCSPRSGDLSVYWYQQSLDQGLQFLIQYYNGEERAKGNILERFSAQQFPDLHSELNLSSLELGDSALYFCASSVGSGPRTEAFFGQGTRLTVV.

The gene calls are TRBV4-3 and TRBJ1-6; 7 nucleotides align to TRBD1. The length of the CDR3 is 16 residues. In germline, CDR1 is LGHNA, CDR2 YSLEER. The V segment lost 1 base and the J segment 10 bases; nucleotides outside the gene matches: 10. The CDR3 DNA is TGCGCCAGCAGCCAAGTCCGGGACAGATTTGGATCACCCCTCCACTTT. Amino acids: CASSQVRDRFGSPLHF.

V and J are TRBV19 and TRBJ2-2; D is perhaps TRBD1 (6 bases). The CDR3 length is 16 residues. The V end was cut by 6 bases, the J end by 1 base, with 15 bases between. CDR1 is LNHDA and CDR2 is SQIVND in the germline V gene (reference sequence). The CDR3 spells CASSLRGRGNTGELFF. The CDR3 DNA reads TGTGCCAGTAGCTTGAGGGGCAGGGGGAACACCGGGGAGCTGTTTTTT. Full variable domain (remainder filled in from reference TRBV19 and TRBJ2-2): DGGITQSPKYLFRKEGQNVTLSCEQNLNHDAMYWYRQDPGQGLRLIYYSQIVNDFQKGDIAEGYSVSREKKESFPLTVTSAQKNPTAFYLCASSLRGRGNTGELFFGEGSRLTVL.